This TCR beta chain stems from a study of blood T cells in healthy people across ages. Individuals who donated were healthy Caucasians from Russia aged roughly 6 to 95. Study observations and caveats: Long-lived donors had more naive CD4+ cells and higher diversity than aged donors.

Notes on this clonotype: Its specificity is not known.

Through a sample-barcoded 5' primer and a J-beta primer mix, a second PCR was run for roughly 7 to 11 cycles. Each cDNA was tagged by a template-switch adaptor containing 12 random nucleotides. CDR3-containing paired-end reads numbered at least 2.5 million in each sample. One entry per CDR3 protein, called by TCRdb with MiXCR from the 5' RACE reads. This sample carries hundreds of thousands of distinct CDR3 sequences, about 51% of them seen once, and the ten largest clones take roughly 14%. This receptor was identified in a woman aged 80 or over in good health. Sequenced input: blood.

CDR3 sequence reads: CASSLVPDRVGSYNEQYF. The CDR3, as DNA: TGCGCCAGCAGCTTGGTTCCGGACAGGGTGGGCTCCTACAATGAGCAGTACTTC. This chain connects TRBV5-1 to TRBJ2-1; 8 bases align to TRBD1. The J call could be wrong; TRBJ2-7 is a better fit for the DNA end. The CDR3 spans 18 residues. Germline V lookup: CDR1 SGHRS, CDR2 YFSETQ.